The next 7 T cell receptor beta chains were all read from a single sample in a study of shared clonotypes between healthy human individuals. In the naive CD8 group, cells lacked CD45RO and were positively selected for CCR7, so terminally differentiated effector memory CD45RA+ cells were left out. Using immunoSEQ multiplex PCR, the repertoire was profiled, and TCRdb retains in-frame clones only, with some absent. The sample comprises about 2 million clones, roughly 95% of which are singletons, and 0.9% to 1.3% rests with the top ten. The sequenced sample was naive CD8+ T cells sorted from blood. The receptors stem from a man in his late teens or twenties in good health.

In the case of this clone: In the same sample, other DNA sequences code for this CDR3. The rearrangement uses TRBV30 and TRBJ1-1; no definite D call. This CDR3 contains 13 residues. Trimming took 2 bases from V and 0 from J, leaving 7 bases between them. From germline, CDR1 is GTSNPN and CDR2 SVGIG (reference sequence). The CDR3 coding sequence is TGTGCCTGGAGTCTTGGAGTGAACACTGAAGCTTTCTTT. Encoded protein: CAWSLGVNTEAFF.

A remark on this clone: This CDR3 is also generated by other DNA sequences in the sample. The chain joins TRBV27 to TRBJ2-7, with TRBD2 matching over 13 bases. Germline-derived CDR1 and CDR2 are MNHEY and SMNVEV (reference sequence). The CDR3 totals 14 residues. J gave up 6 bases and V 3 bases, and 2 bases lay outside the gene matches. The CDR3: CASSLGLAGSEQYF. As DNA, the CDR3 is TGTGCCAGCAGTTTGGGACTAGCGGGAAGCGAGCAGTACTTC.

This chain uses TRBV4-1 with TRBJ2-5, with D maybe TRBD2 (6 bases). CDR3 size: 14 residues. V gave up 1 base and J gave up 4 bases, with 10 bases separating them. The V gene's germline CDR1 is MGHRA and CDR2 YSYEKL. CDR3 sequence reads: CASSQAGGGETQYF. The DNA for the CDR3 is TGCGCCAGCAGCCAAGCCGGGGGAGGAGAGACCCAGTACTTC.

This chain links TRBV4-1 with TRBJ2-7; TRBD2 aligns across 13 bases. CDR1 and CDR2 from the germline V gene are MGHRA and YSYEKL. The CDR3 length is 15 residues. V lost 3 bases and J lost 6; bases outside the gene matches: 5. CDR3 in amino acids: CASSQSLAGGPEQYF. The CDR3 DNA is TGCGCCAGCAGCCAGTCACTAGCGGGGGGGCCCGAGCAGTACTTC.

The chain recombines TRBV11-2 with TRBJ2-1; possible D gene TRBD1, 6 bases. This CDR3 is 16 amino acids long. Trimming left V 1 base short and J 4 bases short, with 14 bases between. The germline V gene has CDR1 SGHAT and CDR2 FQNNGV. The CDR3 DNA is TGTGCCAGCAGCTTAGCACCCGGGACATTGTACAATGAGCAGTTCTTC. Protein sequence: CASSLAPGTLYNEQFF.

CDR3 loop: CASSLFGLAGHNEQFF. The CDR3 DNA reads as TGTGCCAGCAGTTTATTCGGACTAGCGGGACACAATGAGCAGTTCTTC. The chain links TRBV28 to TRBJ2-1, with 12 bases matching TRBD2. Trimming cost V 1 base and J 5 bases; bases outside gene matches: 3. Per the germline V gene, CDR1 is MDHEN and CDR2 is SYDVKM. This CDR3 comprises 16 residues.

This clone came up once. The CDR3 nucleotides are TGTGCCAGCAGCGACAGGGAAGGAAACACCATATATTTT. Residues: CASSDREGNTIYF. The chain carries TRBV9 and TRBJ1-3; the D gene is possibly TRBD1 (6 bases). Germline V gene sequence: CDR1 SGDLS, CDR2 YYNGEE. This CDR3 spans 13 amino acids. Between the trimmed V and J ends, which lost 3 bases and 4 bases, there was a span of 8 bases.